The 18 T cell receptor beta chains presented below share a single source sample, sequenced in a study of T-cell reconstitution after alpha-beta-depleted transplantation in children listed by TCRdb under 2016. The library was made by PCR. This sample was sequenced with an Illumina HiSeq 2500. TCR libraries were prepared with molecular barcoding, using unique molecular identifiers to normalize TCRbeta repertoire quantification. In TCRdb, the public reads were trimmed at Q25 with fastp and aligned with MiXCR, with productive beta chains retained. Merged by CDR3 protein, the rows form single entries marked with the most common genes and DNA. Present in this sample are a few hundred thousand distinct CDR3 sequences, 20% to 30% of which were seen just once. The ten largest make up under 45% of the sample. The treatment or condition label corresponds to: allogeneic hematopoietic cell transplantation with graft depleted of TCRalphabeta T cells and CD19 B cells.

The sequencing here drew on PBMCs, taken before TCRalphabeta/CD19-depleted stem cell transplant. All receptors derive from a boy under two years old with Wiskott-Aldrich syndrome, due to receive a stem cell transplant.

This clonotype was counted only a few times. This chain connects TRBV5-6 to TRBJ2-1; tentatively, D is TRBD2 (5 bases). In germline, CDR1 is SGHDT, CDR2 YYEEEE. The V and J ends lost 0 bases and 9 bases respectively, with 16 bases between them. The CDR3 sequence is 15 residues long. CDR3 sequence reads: CASSLVAGRDSEQFF. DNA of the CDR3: TGTGCCAGCAGCTTGGTGGCGGGTCGGGATAGTGAGCAGTTCTTC.

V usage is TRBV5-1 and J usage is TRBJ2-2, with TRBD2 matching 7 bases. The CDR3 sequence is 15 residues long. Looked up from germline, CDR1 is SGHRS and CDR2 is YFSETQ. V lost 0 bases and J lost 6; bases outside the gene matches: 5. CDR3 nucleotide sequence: TGCGCCAGCAGCTTGGGGGAGGGCCTGGCCGGGGAGCTGTTTTTT. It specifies CASSLGEGLAGELFF. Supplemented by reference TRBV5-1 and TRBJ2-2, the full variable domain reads KAGVTQTPRYLIKTRGQQVTLSCSPISGHRSVSWYQQTPGQGLQFLFEYFSETQRNKGNFPGRFSGRQFSNSRSEMNVSTLELGDSALYLCASSLGEGLAGELFFGEGSRLTVL.

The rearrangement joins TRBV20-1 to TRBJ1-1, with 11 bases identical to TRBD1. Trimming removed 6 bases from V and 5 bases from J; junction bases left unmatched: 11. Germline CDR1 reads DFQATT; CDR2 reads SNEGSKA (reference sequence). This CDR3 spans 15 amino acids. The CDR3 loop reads CSAEGTGGIGTEAFF. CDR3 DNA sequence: TGCAGTGCCGAAGGGACAGGGGGAATTGGGACTGAAGCTTTCTTT.

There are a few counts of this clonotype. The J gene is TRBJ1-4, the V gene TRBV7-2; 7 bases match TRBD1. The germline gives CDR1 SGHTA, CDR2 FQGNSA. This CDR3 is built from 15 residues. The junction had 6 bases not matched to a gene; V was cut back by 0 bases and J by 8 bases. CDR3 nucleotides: TGTGCCAGCAGCTTAGCCCCAGGGGGTCGGGAAAAACTGTTTTTT. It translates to CASSLAPGGREKLFF.

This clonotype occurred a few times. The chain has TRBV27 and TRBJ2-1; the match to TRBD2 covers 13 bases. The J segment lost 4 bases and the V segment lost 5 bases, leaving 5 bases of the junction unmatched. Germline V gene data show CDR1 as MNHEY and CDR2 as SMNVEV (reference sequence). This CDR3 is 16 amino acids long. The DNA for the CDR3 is TGTGCCAGCAGTGCCGGGACTAGCGGGGCGTACAATGAGCAGTTCTTC. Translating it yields CASSAGTSGAYNEQFF.

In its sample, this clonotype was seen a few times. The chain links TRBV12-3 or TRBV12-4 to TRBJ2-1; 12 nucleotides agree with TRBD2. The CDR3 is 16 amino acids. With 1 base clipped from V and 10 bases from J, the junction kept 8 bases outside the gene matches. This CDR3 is CASSLGIASGREEQFF. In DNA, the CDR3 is TGTGCCAGCAGTTTAGGAATCGCTAGCGGGAGGGAAGAGCAGTTCTTC.

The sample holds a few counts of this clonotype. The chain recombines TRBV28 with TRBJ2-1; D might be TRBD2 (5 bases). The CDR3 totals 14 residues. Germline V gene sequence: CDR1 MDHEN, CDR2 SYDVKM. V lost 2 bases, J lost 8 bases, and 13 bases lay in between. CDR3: CASSLGRPSDEQFF. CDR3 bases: TGTGCCAGCAGTTTAGGGAGACCCTCTGATGAGCAGTTCTTC.

CDR3 in DNA: TGTGCCAGCAGTTTAAGATGGGGGGCGAACACCGGGGAGCTGTTTTTT. It translates to CASSLRWGANTGELFF. The chain has TRBV28 and TRBJ2-2, with a possible D match to TRBD2 (6 bases). Looked up from germline, CDR1 is MDHEN and CDR2 is SYDVKM. This CDR3 spans 16 amino acids. Trimming cost V 2 bases and J 0 bases, with 10 bases left between them.

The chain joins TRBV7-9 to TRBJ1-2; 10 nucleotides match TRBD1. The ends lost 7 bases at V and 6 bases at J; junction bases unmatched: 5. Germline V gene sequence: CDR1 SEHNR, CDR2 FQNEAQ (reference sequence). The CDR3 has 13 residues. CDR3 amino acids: CASTPGTGDGYTF. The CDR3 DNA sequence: TGTGCCAGCACCCCCGGGACAGGGGATGGCTACACCTTC.

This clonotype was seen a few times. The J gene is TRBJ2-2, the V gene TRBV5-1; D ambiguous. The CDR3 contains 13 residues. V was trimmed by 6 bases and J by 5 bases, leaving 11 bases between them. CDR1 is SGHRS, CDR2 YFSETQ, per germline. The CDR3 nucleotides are TGCGCCAGCACCGAAGTCGGGACCGGGGAGCTGTTTTTT. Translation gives CASTEVGTGELFF.

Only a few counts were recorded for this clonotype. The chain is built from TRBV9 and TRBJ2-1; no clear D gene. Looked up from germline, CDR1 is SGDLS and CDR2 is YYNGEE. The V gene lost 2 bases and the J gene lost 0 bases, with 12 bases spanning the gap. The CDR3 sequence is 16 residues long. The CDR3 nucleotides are TGTGCCAGCAGCGTTCGACCCCTTAGCTCCTACAATGAGCAGTTCTTC. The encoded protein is CASSVRPLSSYNEQFF. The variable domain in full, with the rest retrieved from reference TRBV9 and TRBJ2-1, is DSGVTQTPKHLITATGQRVTLRCSPRSGDLSVYWYQQSLDQGLQFLIQYYNGEERAKGNILERFSAQQFPDLHSELNLSSLELGDSALYFCASSVRPLSSYNEQFFGPGTRLTVL.

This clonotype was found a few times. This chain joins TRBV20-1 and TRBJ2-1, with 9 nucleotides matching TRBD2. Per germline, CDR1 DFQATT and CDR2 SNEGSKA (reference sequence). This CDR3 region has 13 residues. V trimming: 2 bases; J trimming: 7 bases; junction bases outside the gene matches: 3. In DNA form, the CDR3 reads TGCAGTGCTAGATGGCTAGCGGGAAATGAGCAGTTCTTC. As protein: CSARWLAGNEQFF.

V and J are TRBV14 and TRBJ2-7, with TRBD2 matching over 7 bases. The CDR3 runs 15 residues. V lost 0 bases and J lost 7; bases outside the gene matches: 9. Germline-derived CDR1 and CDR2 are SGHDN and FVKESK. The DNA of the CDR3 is TGTGCCAGCAGCCAAGAAGGGCTAGCGGCCTCGGAGCAGTACTTC. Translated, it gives CASSQEGLAASEQYF.

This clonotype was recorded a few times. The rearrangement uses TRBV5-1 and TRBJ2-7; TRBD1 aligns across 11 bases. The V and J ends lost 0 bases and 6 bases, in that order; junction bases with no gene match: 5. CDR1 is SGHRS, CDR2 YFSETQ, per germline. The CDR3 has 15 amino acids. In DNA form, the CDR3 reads TGCGCCAGCAGCTTGGCCGAGGGACAGGGGGGCGAGCAGTACTTC. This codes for CASSLAEGQGGEQYF.

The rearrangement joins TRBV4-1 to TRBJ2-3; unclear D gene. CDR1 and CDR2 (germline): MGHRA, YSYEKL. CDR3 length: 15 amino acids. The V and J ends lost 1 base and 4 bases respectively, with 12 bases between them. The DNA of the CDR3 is TGCGCCAGCAGCCAAGGAGCCACGATTTCAGATACGCAGTATTTT. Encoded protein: CASSQGATISDTQYF.

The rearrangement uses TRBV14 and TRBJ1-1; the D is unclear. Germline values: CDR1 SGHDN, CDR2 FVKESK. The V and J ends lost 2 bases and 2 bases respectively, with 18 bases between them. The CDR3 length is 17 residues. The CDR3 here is CASSQIPGLVLNTEAFF. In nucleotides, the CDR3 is TGTGCCAGCAGCCAAATCCCAGGTCTCGTCCTCAACACTGAAGCTTTCTTT.

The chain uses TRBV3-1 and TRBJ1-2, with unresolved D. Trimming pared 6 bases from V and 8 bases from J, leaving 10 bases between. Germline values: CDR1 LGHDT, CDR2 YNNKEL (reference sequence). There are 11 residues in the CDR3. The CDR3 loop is CASSHPFGYTF. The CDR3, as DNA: TGTGCCAGCAGTCACCCTTTCGGCTACACCTTC.

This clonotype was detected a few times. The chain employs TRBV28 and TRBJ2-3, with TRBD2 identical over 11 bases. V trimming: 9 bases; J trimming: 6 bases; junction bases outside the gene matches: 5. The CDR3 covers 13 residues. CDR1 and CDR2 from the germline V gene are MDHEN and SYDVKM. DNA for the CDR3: TGTGCCAGTACGGGACTAGCGGAGGATACGCAGTATTTT. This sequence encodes CASTGLAEDTQYF.